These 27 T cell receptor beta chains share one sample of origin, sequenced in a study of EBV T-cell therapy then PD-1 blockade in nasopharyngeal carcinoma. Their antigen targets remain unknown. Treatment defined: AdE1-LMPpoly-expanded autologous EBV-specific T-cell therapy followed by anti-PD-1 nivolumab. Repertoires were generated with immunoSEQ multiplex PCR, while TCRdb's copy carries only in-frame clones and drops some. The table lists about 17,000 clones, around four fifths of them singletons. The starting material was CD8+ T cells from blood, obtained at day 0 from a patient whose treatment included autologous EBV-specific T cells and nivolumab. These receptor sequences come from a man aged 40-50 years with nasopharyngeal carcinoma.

The CDR3 sequence: CASSERATGELFF. Written as DNA, the CDR3 is TGTGCCAGCAGTGAACGGGCAACCGGGGAGCTGTTTTTT. The J gene is TRBJ2-2, the V gene TRBV6-4; D not certain. Looked up from germline, CDR1 is MRHNA and CDR2 is SNTAGT. V was clipped by 3 bases and J by 5 bases, with 7 bases between them. CDR3 length: 13 residues.

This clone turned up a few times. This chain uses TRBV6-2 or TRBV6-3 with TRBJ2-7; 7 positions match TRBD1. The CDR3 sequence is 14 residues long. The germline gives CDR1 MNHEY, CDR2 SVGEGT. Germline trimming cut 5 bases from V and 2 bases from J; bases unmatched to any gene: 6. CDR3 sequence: CASSTFTGAYEQYF. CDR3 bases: TGTGCCAGCAGTACGTTCACAGGGGCCTACGAGCAGTACTTC.

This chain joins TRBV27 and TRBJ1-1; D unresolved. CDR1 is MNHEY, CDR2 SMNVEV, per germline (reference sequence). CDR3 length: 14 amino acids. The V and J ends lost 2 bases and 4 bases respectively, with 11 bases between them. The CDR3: CASSLNSISTEAFF. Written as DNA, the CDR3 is TGTGCCAGCAGTTTAAACAGCATTAGCACTGAAGCTTTCTTT.

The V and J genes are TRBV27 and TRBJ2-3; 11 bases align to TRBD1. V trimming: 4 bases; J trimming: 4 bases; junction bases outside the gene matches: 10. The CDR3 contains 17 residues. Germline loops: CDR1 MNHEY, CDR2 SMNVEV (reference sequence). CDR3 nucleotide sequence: TGTGCCAGCAGTTGGATCCGGACAGGGGGCATCGCAGATACGCAGTATTTT. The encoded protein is CASSWIRTGGIADTQYF.

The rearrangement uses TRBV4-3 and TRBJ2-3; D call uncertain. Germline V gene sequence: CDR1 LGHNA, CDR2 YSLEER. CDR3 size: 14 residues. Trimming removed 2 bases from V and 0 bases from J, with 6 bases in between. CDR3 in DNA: TGCGCCAGCAGCCAACTCGCTAGCACAGATACGCAGTATTTT. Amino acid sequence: CASSQLASTDTQYF.

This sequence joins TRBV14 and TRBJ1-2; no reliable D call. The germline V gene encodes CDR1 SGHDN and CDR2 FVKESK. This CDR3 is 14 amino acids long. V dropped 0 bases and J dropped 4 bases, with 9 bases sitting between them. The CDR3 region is CASSQDQQFYGYTF. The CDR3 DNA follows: TGTGCCAGCAGCCAAGATCAACAGTTCTATGGCTACACCTTC.

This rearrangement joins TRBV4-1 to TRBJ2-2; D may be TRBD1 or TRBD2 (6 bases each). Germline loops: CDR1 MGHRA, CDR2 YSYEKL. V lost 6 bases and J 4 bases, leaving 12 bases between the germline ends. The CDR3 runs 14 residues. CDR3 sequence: CASSPWGATGELFF. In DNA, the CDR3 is TGCGCCAGCAGTCCTTGGGGGGCCACCGGGGAGCTGTTTTTT.

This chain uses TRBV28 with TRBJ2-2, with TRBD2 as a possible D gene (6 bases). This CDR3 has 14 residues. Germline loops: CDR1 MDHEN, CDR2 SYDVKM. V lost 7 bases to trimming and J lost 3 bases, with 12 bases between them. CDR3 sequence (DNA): TGTGCCAGCACCCAGGGACTTTACACCGGGGAGCTGTTTTTT. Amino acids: CASTQGLYTGELFF.

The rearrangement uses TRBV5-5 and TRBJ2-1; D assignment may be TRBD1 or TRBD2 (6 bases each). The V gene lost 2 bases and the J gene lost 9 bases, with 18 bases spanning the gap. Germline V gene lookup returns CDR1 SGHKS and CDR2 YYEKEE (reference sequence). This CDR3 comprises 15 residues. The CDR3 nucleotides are TGTGCCAGCAGCTTTGCCGGGGGCGGCCGATTTGAGCAGTTCTTC. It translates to CASSFAGGGRFEQFF.

CDR3 bases: TGTGCCAGCAGTCATACACAGGGTCTCACAGATACGCAGTATTTT. Encoded protein: CASSHTQGLTDTQYF. The chain is built from TRBV27 and TRBJ2-3, with a weak D call TRBD1 (6 bases). CDR1 and CDR2 (germline): MNHEY, SMNVEV (reference sequence). Trimming pared 5 bases from V and 2 bases from J, leaving 14 bases between. The CDR3 contains 15 residues.

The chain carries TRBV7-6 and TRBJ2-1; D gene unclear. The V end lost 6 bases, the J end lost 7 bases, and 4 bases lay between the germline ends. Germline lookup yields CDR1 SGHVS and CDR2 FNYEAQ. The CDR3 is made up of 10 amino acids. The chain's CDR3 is CASSRNEQFF. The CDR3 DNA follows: TGTGCCAGCAGTAGGAATGAGCAGTTCTTC.

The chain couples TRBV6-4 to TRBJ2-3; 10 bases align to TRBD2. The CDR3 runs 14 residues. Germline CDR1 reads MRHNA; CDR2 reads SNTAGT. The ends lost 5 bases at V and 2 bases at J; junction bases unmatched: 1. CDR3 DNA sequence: TGTGCCAGCAGTAGCGGGGGGGCCACAGATACGCAGTATTTT. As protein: CASSSGGATDTQYF.

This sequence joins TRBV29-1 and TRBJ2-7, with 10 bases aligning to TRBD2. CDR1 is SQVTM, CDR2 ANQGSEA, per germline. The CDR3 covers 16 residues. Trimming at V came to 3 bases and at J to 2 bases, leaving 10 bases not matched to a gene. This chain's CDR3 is CSVEGLAGAFAYEQYF. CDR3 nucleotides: TGCAGCGTTGAGGGGCTAGCGGGGGCCTTCGCCTACGAGCAGTACTTC.

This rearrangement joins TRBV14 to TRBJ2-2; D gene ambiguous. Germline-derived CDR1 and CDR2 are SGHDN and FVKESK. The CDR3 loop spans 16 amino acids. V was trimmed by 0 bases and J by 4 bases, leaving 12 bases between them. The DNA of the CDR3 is TGTGCCAGCAGCCAAGATTGGGCAGCCAGCACCGGGGAGCTGTTTTTT. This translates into CASSQDWAASTGELFF.

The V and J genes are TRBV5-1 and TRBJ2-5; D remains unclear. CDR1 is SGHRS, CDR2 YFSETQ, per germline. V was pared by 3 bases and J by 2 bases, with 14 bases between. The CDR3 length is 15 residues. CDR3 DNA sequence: TGCGCCAGCAGCTCCGATCTAGGGCCACAAGAGACCCAGTACTTC. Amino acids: CASSSDLGPQETQYF.

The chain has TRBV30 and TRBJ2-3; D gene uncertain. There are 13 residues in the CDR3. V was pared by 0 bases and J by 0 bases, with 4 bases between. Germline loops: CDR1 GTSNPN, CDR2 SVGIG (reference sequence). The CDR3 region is CAWSVLSTDTQYF. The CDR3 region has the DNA TGTGCCTGGAGTGTACTTAGCACAGATACGCAGTATTTT.

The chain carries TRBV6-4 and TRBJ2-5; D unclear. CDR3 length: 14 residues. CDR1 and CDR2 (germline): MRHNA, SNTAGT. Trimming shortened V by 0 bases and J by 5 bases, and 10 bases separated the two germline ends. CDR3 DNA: TGTGCCAGCAGTGACTCAGTGGGCCGGGAGACCCAGTACTTC. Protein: CASSDSVGRETQYF.

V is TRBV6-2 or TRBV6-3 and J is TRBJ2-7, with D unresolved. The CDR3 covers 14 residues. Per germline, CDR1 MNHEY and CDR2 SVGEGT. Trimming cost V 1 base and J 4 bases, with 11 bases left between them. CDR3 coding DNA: TGTGCCAGCAGTTACTACCCTATTCGGTACGAGCAGTACTTC. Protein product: CASSYYPIRYEQYF.

The CDR3 DNA reads as TGTGCCAGCAGTGAACTAACAGGGGTTAGCAATCAGCCCCAGCATTTT. It specifies CASSELTGVSNQPQHF. The J gene is TRBJ1-5, the V gene TRBV6-1, with TRBD1 matching over 7 bases. CDR1 and CDR2 (germline): MNHNS, SASEGT. This CDR3 has 16 amino acids. The J segment lost 0 bases and the V segment lost 2 bases, leaving 4 bases of the junction unmatched.

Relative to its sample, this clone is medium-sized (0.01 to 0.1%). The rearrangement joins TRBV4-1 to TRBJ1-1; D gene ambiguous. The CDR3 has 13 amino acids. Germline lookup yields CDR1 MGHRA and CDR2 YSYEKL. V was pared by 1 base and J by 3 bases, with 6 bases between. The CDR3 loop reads CASSQVGHTEAFF. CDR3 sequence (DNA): TGCGCCAGCAGCCAAGTAGGGCACACTGAAGCTTTCTTT.

This CDR3 is CASRLAGTDIGGYTF. The CDR3 DNA is TGTGCCAGCAGACTCGCCGGGACAGACATAGGCGGCTACACCTTC. The J gene is TRBJ1-2, the V gene TRBV13, with TRBD1 matching 7 bases. CDR3 length: 15 residues. Losses at the gene ends were 6 bases for V and 8 bases for J; bases not matched to a gene: 15. Germline V gene data show CDR1 as PRHDT and CDR2 as FYEKMQ (reference sequence).

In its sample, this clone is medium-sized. The CDR3, as DNA: TGTGCCAGCAGCTTTCGTGGTAGTAACTATGGCTACACCTTC. Protein sequence: CASSFRGSNYGYTF. This chain links TRBV5-6 with TRBJ1-2; no definite D call. This CDR3 region has 14 residues. Germline V gene data show CDR1 as SGHDT and CDR2 as YYEEEE. The V end was cut by 2 bases, the J end by 1 base, with 9 bases between.

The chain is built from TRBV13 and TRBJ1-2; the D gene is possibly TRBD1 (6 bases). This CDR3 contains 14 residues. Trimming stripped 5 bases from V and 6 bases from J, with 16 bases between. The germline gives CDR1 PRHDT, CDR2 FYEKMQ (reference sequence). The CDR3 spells CASSNTQGPNGYTF. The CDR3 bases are TGTGCCAGCAGCAATACACAGGGCCCGAATGGCTACACCTTC.

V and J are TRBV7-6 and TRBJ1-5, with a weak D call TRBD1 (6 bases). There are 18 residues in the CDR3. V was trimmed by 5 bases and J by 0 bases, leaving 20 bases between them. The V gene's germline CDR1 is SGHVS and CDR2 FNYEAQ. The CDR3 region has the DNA TGTGCCAGCAGCCCGGGGGGCCTCGGGGGGGTTAGCAATCAGCCCCAGCATTTT. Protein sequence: CASSPGGLGGVSNQPQHF.

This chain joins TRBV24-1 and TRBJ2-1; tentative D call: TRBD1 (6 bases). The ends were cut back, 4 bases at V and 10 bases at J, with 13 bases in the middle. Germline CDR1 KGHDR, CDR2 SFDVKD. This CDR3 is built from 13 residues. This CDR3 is CATSDVDSYEQFF. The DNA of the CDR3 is TGTGCCACCAGTGACGTGGACAGTTACGAGCAGTTCTTC.

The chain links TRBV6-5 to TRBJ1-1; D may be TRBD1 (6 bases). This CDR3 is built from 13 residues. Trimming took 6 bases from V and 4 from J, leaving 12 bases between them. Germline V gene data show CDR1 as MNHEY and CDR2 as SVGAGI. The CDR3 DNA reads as TGTGCCAGCAGGGACGGGGGGCTCACTGAAGCTTTCTTT. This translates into CASRDGGLTEAFF.

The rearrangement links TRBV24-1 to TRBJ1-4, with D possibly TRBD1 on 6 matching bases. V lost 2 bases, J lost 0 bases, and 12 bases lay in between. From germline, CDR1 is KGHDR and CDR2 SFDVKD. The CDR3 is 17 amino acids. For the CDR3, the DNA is TGTGCCACCAGTGATTACCGAGAGGGGGCAACTAATGAAAAACTGTTTTTT. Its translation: CATSDYREGATNEKLFF.